Following are 22 T cell receptor beta chains from one sample sequenced in a study of blood T cell repertoires in COVID-19. Only in-frame clones appear in the TCRdb table, and some are missing; sequencing was by immunoSEQ multiplex PCR. In the table there are roughly 240,000 clones, approximately 85% of which are singletons. Specimen: PBMCs or T cells enriched from blood (not recorded which). The receptors here all came from a woman in her forties or fifties with acute COVID-19.

The chain employs TRBV12-5 and TRBJ1-3, with 9 nucleotides matching TRBD1. Germline V gene sequence: CDR1 LGHNT, CDR2 FRNRAP. The CDR3 runs to 17 residues. V gave up 0 bases and J gave up 11 bases; unmatched junction bases: 14. DNA for the CDR3: TGTGCTAGTGGTTTGGTATTAGGGACAGGGACCACTTATGCCATATATTTT. Translated, it gives CASGLVLGTGTTYAIYF.

This chain uses TRBV7-2 with TRBJ1-5, with TRBD1 as a possible D gene (6 bases). The CDR3 has 16 amino acids. Germline CDR1 and CDR2: SGHTA and FQGNSA. V was pared by 2 bases and J by 1 base, with 12 bases between. CDR3: CASSLSSGVSNQPQHF. The CDR3 DNA reads as TGTGCCAGCAGCTTATCGTCAGGGGTCAGCAATCAGCCCCAGCATTTT.

The CDR3 is CASTRRGYTEAFF. The CDR3 bases are TGTGCCAGTACTAGAAGGGGGTACACTGAAGCTTTCTTT. This chain joins TRBV19 and TRBJ1-1; D perhaps matches TRBD1 (6 bases). The ends were cut back, 7 bases at V and 3 bases at J, with 12 bases in the middle. The CDR3 is 13 residues long. In germline, CDR1 is LNHDA, CDR2 SQIVND (reference sequence).

The chain employs TRBV7-6 and TRBJ1-3; no firm D call. This CDR3 contains 15 residues. Germline CDR1 and CDR2: SGHVS and FNYEAQ. V lost 1 base and J lost 2, with 9 bases in between. CDR3 protein: CASSLVGGTGNTIYF. The DNA for the CDR3 is TGTGCCAGCAGCTTAGTTGGAGGCACTGGAAACACCATATATTTT.

The gene calls are TRBV18 and TRBJ1-1; 11 bases agree with TRBD1. Per germline, CDR1 KGHSH and CDR2 LQKENI. V gave up 3 bases and J gave up 0 bases; unmatched junction bases: 0. The CDR3 is made up of 15 amino acids. The CDR3 region has the DNA TGTGCCAGCTCACCGGGACAGGGGGTGAACACTGAAGCTTTCTTT. This encodes CASSPGQGVNTEAFF.

The chain combines TRBV4-3 with TRBJ1-6, with a weak D call TRBD1 (5 bases). Germline loops: CDR1 LGHNA, CDR2 YSLEER. The V and J ends lost 0 bases and 3 bases respectively, with 12 bases between them. The CDR3 runs 17 residues. CDR3 sequence (DNA): TGCGCCAGCAGCCAAGAGGGTTTGGGGGGCTATAATTCACCCCTCCACTTT. As protein: CASSQEGLGGYNSPLHF.

The J gene is TRBJ1-6, the V gene TRBV2; TRBD1 aligns across 8 bases. J gave up 7 bases and V 6 bases, and 5 bases lay outside the gene matches. CDR3 size: 14 residues. Germline V gene sequence: CDR1 SNHLY, CDR2 FYNNEI. The chain's CDR3 is CASSATGDNSPLHF. The CDR3 region has the DNA TGTGCCAGCAGCGCGACAGGGGACAATTCACCCCTCCACTTT.

The rearrangement links TRBV7-9 to TRBJ1-2; TRBD1 aligns across 7 bases. CDR3 length: 13 amino acids. From germline, CDR1 is SEHNR and CDR2 FQNEAQ (reference sequence). V lost 4 bases to trimming and J lost 5 bases; unmatched junction nucleotides: 4. The CDR3 sequence: CASSSGQLYGYTF. CDR3 nucleotide sequence: TGTGCCAGCAGCTCGGGACAGTTATATGGCTACACCTTC.

Only a few counts were recorded for this clone. The chain employs TRBV3-1 (or the pseudogene TRBV3-2) and TRBJ2-1, with D hard to call. Germline CDR1 is LGHDT and CDR2 is YNNKEL (reference sequence). Trimming removed 4 bases from V and 6 bases from J, with 10 bases in between. The CDR3 consists of 13 residues. CDR3 sequence (DNA): TGTGCCAGCAGCCCTCTAGTAGGCAATGAGCAGTTCTTC. Residues: CASSPLVGNEQFF.

This clone was recorded once. The chain carries TRBV30 and TRBJ2-5; TRBD2 aligns across 13 bases. The CDR3 consists of 15 residues. In germline, CDR1 is GTSNPN, CDR2 SVGIG (reference sequence). The J segment lost 5 bases and the V segment lost 3 bases, leaving 6 bases of the junction unmatched. In DNA, the CDR3 is TGTGCCTGGAGCCAACTAGCGGGGGGGCTGGAGACCCAGTACTTC. It encodes CAWSQLAGGLETQYF.

V gene TRBV27 combines with J gene TRBJ1-2; the D is unclear. With 0 bases removed from V and 4 bases from J, the gap between germline ends came to 9 bases. The CDR3 is made up of 14 amino acids. CDR1 MNHEY and CDR2 SMNVEV come from the germline V gene (reference sequence). In DNA, the CDR3 is TGTGCCAGCAGTTTATCGGGCAGAACCTATGGCTACACCTTC. It translates to CASSLSGRTYGYTF.

The chain has TRBV5-6 and TRBJ2-5, with D uncertain. Germline V CDR1 and CDR2: SGHDT, YYEEEE. V was clipped by 3 bases and J by 1 base, with 7 bases between them. The CDR3 consists of 13 residues. The CDR3 loop is CASSYVGQETQYF. The DNA for the CDR3 is TGTGCCAGCAGCTATGTCGGCCAAGAGACCCAGTACTTC. Drawing the rest from reference TRBV5-6 and TRBJ2-5, the complete variable domain is DAGVTQSPTHLIKTRGQQVTLRCSPKSGHDTVSWYQQALGQGPQFIFQYYEEEERQRGNFPDRFSGHQFPNYSSELNVNALLLGDSALYLCASSYVGQETQYFGPGTRLLVL.

As DNA, the CDR3 is TGTGCCAGTAGCCCGGGGTACAATCAGCCCCAGCATTTT. Translation: CASSPGYNQPQHF. V gene TRBV19 combines with J gene TRBJ1-5, with D unresolved. The length of the CDR3 is 13 residues. V lost 6 bases, J lost 3 bases, and 9 bases lay in between. Germline CDR1 reads LNHDA; CDR2 reads SQIVND (reference sequence).

The CDR3 coding sequence is TGCGCCAGCAGCTTGGGGGAGTTCGGAAGGGATGGCTACACCTTC. Translation gives CASSLGEFGRDGYTF. The chain is built from TRBV5-1 and TRBJ1-2; D unclear. Germline loops: CDR1 SGHRS, CDR2 YFSETQ. The V end lost 0 bases, the J end lost 6 bases, and 15 bases lay between the germline ends. CDR3 length: 15 residues. Full variable domain (missing parts from reference TRBV5-1 and TRBJ1-2): KAGVTQTPRYLIKTRGQQVTLSCSPISGHRSVSWYQQTPGQGLQFLFEYFSETQRNKGNFPGRFSGRQFSNSRSEMNVSTLELGDSALYLCASSLGEFGRDGYTFGSGTRLTVV.

The chain combines TRBV5-1 with TRBJ2-5, with a possible D match to TRBD2 (7 bases). The germline V and J ends were trimmed by 4 bases and 1 base, with 11 bases remaining between them. The CDR3 has 14 residues. Germline assignment: CDR1 SGHRS and CDR2 YFSETQ. The CDR3 DNA follows: TGCGCCAGCAGCGGGGGGGGCCTCCAAGAGACCCAGTACTTC. Amino acids: CASSGGGLQETQYF.

As regards this clone: This CDR3 is also generated by other DNA sequences in the sample. The chain joins TRBV7-2 to TRBJ2-7; perhaps TRBD1 as D (5 bases). CDR1 SGHTA and CDR2 FQGNSA come from the germline V gene. V lost 4 bases, J lost 4 bases, and 11 bases lay in between. The length of the CDR3 is 13 residues. The CDR3 DNA follows: TGTGCCAGCAGCTCAGGGTGGGATTACGAGCAGTACTTC. Translated: CASSSGWDYEQYF.

A word on this clone: Within the sample, other DNA sequences also encode this same CDR3. CDR3 in DNA: TGTGCCAGCAGCGTAGCGGGACAGGGCTACAATGAGCAGTTCTTC. Residues: CASSVAGQGYNEQFF. The chain is built from TRBV9 and TRBJ2-1; 9 nucleotides match TRBD1. Germline CDR1 SGDLS, CDR2 YYNGEE. This CDR3 comprises 15 residues. Germline trimming cut 0 bases from V and 3 bases from J; bases unmatched to any gene: 1.

The V and J genes are TRBV19 and TRBJ1-1, with D uncertain. Deletions cut 7 bases from V and 0 bases from J, with 9 bases between. The CDR3 has 13 residues. Germline CDR1 LNHDA, CDR2 SQIVND (reference sequence). The CDR3 DNA is TGTGCCAGTAAGGGAGGGATGAACACTGAAGCTTTCTTT. Protein: CASKGGMNTEAFF.

V is TRBV4-3 and J is TRBJ1-1, with D possibly matching TRBD1 (5 bases). The length of the CDR3 is 14 residues. The germline gives CDR1 LGHNA, CDR2 YSLEER. Trimming left V 4 bases short and J 3 bases short, with 12 bases between. CDR3 coding DNA: TGCGCCAGCAGCCTGATCGCCAGGGACACTGAAGCTTTCTTT. The encoded protein is CASSLIARDTEAFF.

CDR3 residues: CASSLSNQGLNGYTF. The CDR3 coding sequence is TGTGCCAGCAGTTTATCGAATCAGGGGTTAAATGGCTACACCTTC. This chain joins TRBV27 and TRBJ1-2; possibly TRBD1 for D (6 bases). Germline CDR1 is MNHEY and CDR2 is SMNVEV (reference sequence). V was clipped by 0 bases and J by 6 bases, with 14 bases between them. The length of the CDR3 is 15 residues.

The chain employs TRBV6-2 or TRBV6-3 and TRBJ1-2; D may be TRBD1 (6 bases). Germline CDR1 MNHEY, CDR2 SVGEGT. This CDR3 contains 14 residues. The germline V and J ends were trimmed by 0 bases and 6 bases, with 11 bases remaining between them. CDR3 in DNA: TGTGCCAGCAGTTACTCCGGGGGGGCGAATGGCTACACCTTC. This gives the protein CASSYSGGANGYTF.

The chain links TRBV18 to TRBJ1-5, with TRBD1 matching 7 bases. V lost 4 bases to trimming and J lost 5 bases; unmatched junction nucleotides: 14. There are 17 residues in the CDR3. The germline CDR1 and CDR2 sequences are KGHSH and LQKENI. In DNA form, the CDR3 reads TGTGCCAGCTCACTGGGACAGCCGCTTCAAGCCGATCAGCCCCAGCATTTT. It encodes CASSLGQPLQADQPQHF.